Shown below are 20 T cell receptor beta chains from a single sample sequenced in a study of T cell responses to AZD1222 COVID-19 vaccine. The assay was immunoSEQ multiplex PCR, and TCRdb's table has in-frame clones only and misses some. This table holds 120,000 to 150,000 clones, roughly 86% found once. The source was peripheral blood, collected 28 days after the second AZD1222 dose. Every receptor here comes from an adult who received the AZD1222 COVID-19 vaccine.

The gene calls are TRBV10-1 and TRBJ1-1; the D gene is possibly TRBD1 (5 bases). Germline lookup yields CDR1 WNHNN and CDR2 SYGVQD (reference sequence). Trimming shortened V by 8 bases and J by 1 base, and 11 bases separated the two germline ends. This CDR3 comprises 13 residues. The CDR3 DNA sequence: TGCGCCAGCGCAGGGTACGAGAACACTGAAGCTTTCTTT. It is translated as CASAGYENTEAFF.

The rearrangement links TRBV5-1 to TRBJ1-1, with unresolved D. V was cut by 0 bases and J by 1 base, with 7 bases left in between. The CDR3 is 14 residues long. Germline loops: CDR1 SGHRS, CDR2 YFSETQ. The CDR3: CASSLATRNTEAFF. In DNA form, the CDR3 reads TGCGCCAGCAGCTTGGCTACAAGGAACACTGAAGCTTTCTTT.

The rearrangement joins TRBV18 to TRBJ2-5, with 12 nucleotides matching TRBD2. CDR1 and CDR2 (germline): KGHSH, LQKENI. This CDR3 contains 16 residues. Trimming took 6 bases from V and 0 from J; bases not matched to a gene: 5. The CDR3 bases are TGTGCCAGCTCTACAACTAGCGGGGGGTACCAAGAGACCCAGTACTTC. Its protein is CASSTTSGGYQETQYF.

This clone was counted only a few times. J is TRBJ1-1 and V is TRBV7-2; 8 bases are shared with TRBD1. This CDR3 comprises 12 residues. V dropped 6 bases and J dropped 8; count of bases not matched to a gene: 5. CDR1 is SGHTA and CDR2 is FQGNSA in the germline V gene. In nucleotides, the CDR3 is TGTGCCAGCAGAGCTGGACAGGGAGAAGCTTTCTTT. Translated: CASRAGQGEAFF.

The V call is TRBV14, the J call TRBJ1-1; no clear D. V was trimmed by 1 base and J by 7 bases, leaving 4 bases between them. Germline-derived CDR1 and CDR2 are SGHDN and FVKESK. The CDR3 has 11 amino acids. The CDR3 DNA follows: TGTGCCAGCAGCCAAGGCTTTGAAGCTTTCTTT. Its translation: CASSQGFEAFF.

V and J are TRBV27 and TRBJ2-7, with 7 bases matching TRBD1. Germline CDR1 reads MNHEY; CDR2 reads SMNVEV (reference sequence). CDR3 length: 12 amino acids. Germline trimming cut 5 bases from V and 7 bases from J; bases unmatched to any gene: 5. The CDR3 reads CASSMTGSEQYF. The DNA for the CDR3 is TGTGCCAGCAGTATGACAGGGTCTGAGCAGTACTTC.

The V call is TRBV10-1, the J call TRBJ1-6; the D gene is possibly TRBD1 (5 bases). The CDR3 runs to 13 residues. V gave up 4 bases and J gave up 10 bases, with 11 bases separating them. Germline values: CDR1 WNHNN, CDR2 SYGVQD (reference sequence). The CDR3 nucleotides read TGCGCCAGCAGTGCGCAGGGATACTCACCCCTCCACTTT. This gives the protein CASSAQGYSPLHF.

The CDR3 reads CASSWTTSTDTQYF. The CDR3 bases are TGCGCCAGCTCCTGGACAACTAGCACAGATACGCAGTATTTT. The chain links TRBV10-1 to TRBJ2-3; weak D call: TRBD1 (5 bases). The CDR3 runs 14 residues. The germline CDR1 and CDR2 sequences are WNHNN and SYGVQD (reference sequence). Trimming left V 8 bases short and J 0 bases short, with 12 bases between.

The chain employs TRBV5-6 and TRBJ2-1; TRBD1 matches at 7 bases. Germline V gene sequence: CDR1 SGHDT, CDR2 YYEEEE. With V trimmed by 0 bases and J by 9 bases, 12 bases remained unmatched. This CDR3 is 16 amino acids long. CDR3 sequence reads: CASSLAGDRVGGEQFF. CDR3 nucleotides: TGTGCCAGCAGCTTGGCGGGTGACAGGGTGGGCGGTGAGCAGTTCTTC.

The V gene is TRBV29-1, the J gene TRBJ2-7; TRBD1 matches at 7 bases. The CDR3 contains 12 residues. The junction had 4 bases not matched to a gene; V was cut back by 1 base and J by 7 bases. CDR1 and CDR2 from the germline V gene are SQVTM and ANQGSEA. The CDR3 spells CSVEGQGEEQYF. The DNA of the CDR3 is TGCAGCGTTGAAGGGCAGGGGGAAGAGCAGTACTTC.

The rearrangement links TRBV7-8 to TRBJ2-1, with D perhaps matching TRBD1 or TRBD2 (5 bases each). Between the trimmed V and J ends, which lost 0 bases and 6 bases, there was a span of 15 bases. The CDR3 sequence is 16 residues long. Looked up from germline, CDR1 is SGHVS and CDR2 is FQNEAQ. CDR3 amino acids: CASSLAPGAQANEQFF. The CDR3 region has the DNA TGTGCCAGCAGCTTAGCGCCCGGGGCCCAGGCCAATGAGCAGTTCTTC.

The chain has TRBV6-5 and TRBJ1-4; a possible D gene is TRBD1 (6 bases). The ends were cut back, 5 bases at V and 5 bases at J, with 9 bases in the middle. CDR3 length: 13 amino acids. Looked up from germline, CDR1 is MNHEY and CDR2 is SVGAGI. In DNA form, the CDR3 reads TGTGCCAGCAGTCGACAGGAGAATGAAAAACTGTTTTTT. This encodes CASSRQENEKLFF.

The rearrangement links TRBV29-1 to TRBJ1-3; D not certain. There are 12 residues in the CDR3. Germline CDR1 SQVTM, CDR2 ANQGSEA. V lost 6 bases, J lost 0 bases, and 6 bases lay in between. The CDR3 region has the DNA TGCAGCGTGGAGACCTCTGGAAACACCATATATTTT. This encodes CSVETSGNTIYF.

The CDR3 here is CASSQSTGTNTEAFF. The CDR3 DNA reads TGTGCCAGCTCACAGTCGACAGGGACGAACACTGAAGCTTTCTTT. J is TRBJ1-1 and V is TRBV18, with TRBD1 identical over 7 bases. V was clipped by 4 bases and J by 1 base; unmatched bases: 6. The CDR3 totals 15 residues. Looked up from germline, CDR1 is KGHSH and CDR2 is LQKENI.

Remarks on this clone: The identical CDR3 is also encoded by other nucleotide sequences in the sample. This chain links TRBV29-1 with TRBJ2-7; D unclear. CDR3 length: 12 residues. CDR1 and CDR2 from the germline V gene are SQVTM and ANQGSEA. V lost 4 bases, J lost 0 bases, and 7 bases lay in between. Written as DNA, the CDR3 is TGCAGCGTTGCAGAGAACTCCTACGAGCAGTACTTC. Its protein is CSVAENSYEQYF.

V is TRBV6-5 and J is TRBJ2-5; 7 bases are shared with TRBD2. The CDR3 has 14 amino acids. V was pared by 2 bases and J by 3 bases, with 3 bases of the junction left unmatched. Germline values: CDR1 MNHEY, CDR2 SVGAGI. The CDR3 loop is CASSYGLAEETQYF. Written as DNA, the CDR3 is TGTGCCAGCAGTTACGGGCTAGCGGAAGAGACCCAGTACTTC.

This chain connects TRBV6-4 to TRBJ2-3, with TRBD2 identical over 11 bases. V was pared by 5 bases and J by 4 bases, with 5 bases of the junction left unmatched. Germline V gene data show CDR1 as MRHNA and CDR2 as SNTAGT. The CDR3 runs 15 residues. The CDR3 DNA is TGTGCCAGCAGTCTGGGACTAGCGGATGCAGATACGCAGTATTTT. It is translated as CASSLGLADADTQYF.

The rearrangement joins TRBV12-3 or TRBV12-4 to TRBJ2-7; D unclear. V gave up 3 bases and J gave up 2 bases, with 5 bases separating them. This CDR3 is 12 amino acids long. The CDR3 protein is CASSFDTYEQYF. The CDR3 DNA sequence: TGTGCCAGCAGTTTTGACACCTACGAGCAGTACTTC.

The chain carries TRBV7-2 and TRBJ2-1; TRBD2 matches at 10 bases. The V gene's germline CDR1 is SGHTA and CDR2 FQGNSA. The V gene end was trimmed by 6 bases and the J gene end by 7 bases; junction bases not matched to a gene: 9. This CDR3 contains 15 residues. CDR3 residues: CASRRKLAGRNEQFF. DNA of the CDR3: TGTGCCAGCAGGAGGAAACTAGCGGGAAGGAATGAGCAGTTCTTC.

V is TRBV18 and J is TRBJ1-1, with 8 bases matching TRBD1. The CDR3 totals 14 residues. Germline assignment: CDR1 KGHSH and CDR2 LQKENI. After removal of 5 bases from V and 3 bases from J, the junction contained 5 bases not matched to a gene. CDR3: CASSSTGGDTEAFF. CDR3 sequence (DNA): TGTGCCAGCTCATCTACAGGGGGGGACACTGAAGCTTTCTTT.